A single sample gave rise to the 18 T cell receptor beta chains below, sequenced in a study of cytomegalovirus exposure and HLA in healthy donors. The primer mix had 60 Vbeta and 13 Jbeta primers. Sequencing was performed with immunoSEQ multiplex PCR; in TCRdb, only in-frame clones are kept and a portion is missing. The sample shows approximately 220,000 clones, 76% of them seen only once. The specimen was PBMCs. These receptors all stem from a man aged 18-30 years in good health and CMV-seronegative.

This chain uses TRBV7-9 with TRBJ1-2; D may be TRBD1 (5 bases). The CDR3 consists of 18 residues. Germline V CDR1 and CDR2: SEHNR, FQNEAQ (reference sequence). V lost 6 bases and J lost 6, with 29 bases in between. The CDR3 region is CASSKDSGTAPPFNGYTF. Here the CDR3 DNA reads TGTGCCAGCAGTAAAGATTCAGGGACTGCCCCCCCCTTTAATGGCTACACCTTC.

The chain joins TRBV29-1 to TRBJ2-4, with 7 bases fitting TRBD2. V was pared by 6 bases and J by 0 bases, with 8 bases of the junction left unmatched. This CDR3 region has 15 residues. Germline loops: CDR1 SQVTM, CDR2 ANQGSEA. The CDR3 nucleotides are TGCAGCGTAGCGGGAAGCGGTCTAGCCAAAAACATTCAGTACTTC. Amino acid sequence: CSVAGSGLAKNIQYF.

This chain connects TRBV5-4 to TRBJ1-1, with D possibly matching TRBD1 (5 bases). The CDR3 runs 14 residues. Trimming stripped 4 bases from V and 1 base from J, with 11 bases between. Germline values: CDR1 SGHNT, CDR2 YYREEE (reference sequence). CDR3 DNA: TGTGCCAGCAGCCCAGTCACAGGGAACACTGAAGCTTTCTTT. It encodes CASSPVTGNTEAFF.

This clone was seen a single time. This rearrangement joins TRBV2 to TRBJ2-5, with a tentative D call TRBD1 (6 bases). CDR3 size: 15 residues. Germline V gene sequence: CDR1 SNHLY, CDR2 FYNNEI. Between the trimmed V and J ends, which lost 7 bases and 5 bases, there was a span of 20 bases. In DNA form, the CDR3 reads TGTGCCAGCAACGAAGGGGGTGGCAGGGTTGAGACCCAGTACTTC. The encoded protein is CASNEGGGRVETQYF.

The CDR3 protein is CASSLVQGAGEQYF. CDR3 DNA: TGTGCCAGCAGTTTAGTACAGGGGGCGGGGGAGCAGTACTTC. This sequence joins TRBV28 and TRBJ2-7; 9 bases align to TRBD1. The J segment lost 7 bases and the V segment lost 2 bases, leaving 6 bases of the junction unmatched. Germline V gene lookup returns CDR1 MDHEN and CDR2 SYDVKM. The CDR3 is 14 amino acids.

The rearrangement joins TRBV7-9 to TRBJ2-2; perhaps TRBD1 as D (6 bases). The germline gives CDR1 SEHNR, CDR2 FQNEAQ (reference sequence). This CDR3 spans 15 amino acids. Trimming removed 8 bases at V and 4 bases at J, with 17 bases between. In nucleotides, the CDR3 is TGTGCCAGCTCTCAGGGGCTCCCGGGCACCGGGGAGCTGTTTTTT. It translates to CASSQGLPGTGELFF.

Points on this clone: At one end the junction does not follow the germline gene, possibly because of a read error. The CDR3 DNA follows: TGTGCCACCAGTGCGGCCCTGGACTACGAGCAGTACTTC. Translated, it gives CATSAALDYEQYF. The V and J genes are TRBV6-1 and TRBJ2-5, with D unresolved. Near its end, the DNA agrees better with TRBJ2-7, so the J call may be wrong. The V gene's germline CDR1 is MNHNS and CDR2 SASEGT. This CDR3 is 13 amino acids long.

The CDR3 DNA is TGTGCCAGCAGTTACTCGATTCATTCACCCCTCCACTTT. It translates to CASSYSIHSPLHF. The rearrangement links TRBV27 to TRBJ1-6; D call uncertain. Trimming took off 4 bases at V and 8 bases at J, with 9 bases between the two ends. The germline V gene encodes CDR1 MNHEY and CDR2 SMNVEV (reference sequence). This CDR3 is 13 amino acids long.

The chain recombines TRBV4-1 with TRBJ1-5, with D perhaps matching TRBD1 (6 bases). Looked up from germline, CDR1 is MGHRA and CDR2 is YSYEKL. The V end lost 1 base, the J end lost 2 bases, and 6 bases lay between the germline ends. The CDR3 is 14 amino acids. CDR3 in DNA: TGCGCCAGCAGCCAAGGACAGGGCAATCAGCCCCAGCATTTT. The encoded protein is CASSQGQGNQPQHF.

This clone was seen more than once but under ten times. CDR3 DNA: TGCGCCAGCAGCTTGGCCGGGGCTAGCGGGAGTGGTGAGCAGTTCTTC. Protein: CASSLAGASGSGEQFF. V is TRBV5-1 and J is TRBJ2-1; TRBD2 matches at 10 bases. With 0 bases clipped from V and 9 bases from J, the junction kept 9 bases outside the gene matches. The CDR3 totals 16 residues. From germline, CDR1 is SGHRS and CDR2 YFSETQ.

V is TRBV27 and J is TRBJ2-7; the match to TRBD1 covers 7 bases. CDR1 and CDR2 (germline): MNHEY, SMNVEV (reference sequence). V lost 2 bases and J lost 3; bases outside the gene matches: 13. The CDR3 extends over 17 amino acids. In nucleotides, the CDR3 is TGTGCCAGCAGTTTAACAAATCTCCGGGACAGCTACTACGAGCAGTACTTC. Amino acid sequence: CASSLTNLRDSYYEQYF.

The CDR3 DNA reads as TGTGCCAGCAGCTTGGTGGGGGAGGGCCTGGGAAACATTCAGTACTTC. Residues: CASSLVGEGLGNIQYF. The chain carries TRBV5-6 and TRBJ2-4; 7 bases fit TRBD2. V was pared by 0 bases and J by 6 bases, with 9 bases of the junction left unmatched. Germline V gives CDR1 SGHDT, CDR2 YYEEEE. This CDR3 is 16 amino acids long.

This clone was detected a few times. V gene TRBV27 combines with J gene TRBJ2-1; D is possibly TRBD2 (7 bases). This CDR3 spans 17 amino acids. V lost 2 bases and J 7 bases, leaving 21 bases between the germline ends. In germline, CDR1 is MNHEY, CDR2 SMNVEV (reference sequence). The CDR3 nucleotides are TGTGCCAGCAGTTTAACCAGATTTGGAGGGGGGGGGAATGAGCAGTTCTTC. It encodes CASSLTRFGGGGNEQFF.

The sample holds a few counts of this clone. The J gene is TRBJ2-3, the V gene TRBV7-9, with D perhaps matching TRBD2 (6 bases). V was shortened by 1 base and J by 1 base, with 12 bases between the two germline ends. CDR1 and CDR2 from the germline V gene are SEHNR and FQNEAQ (reference sequence). The CDR3 covers 16 residues. The chain's CDR3 is CASSLGLGVGTDTQYF. The CDR3, as DNA: TGTGCCAGCAGCTTAGGACTAGGCGTGGGCACAGATACGCAGTATTTT.

This rearrangement joins TRBV7-9 to TRBJ2-7; D perhaps matches TRBD2 (5 bases). This CDR3 comprises 12 residues. Trimming stripped 2 bases from V and 5 bases from J, with 7 bases between. Germline V gene sequence: CDR1 SEHNR, CDR2 FQNEAQ (reference sequence). Here the CDR3 DNA reads TGTGCCAGCAGCTTACGGGAAGACGAGCAGTACTTC. Translation gives CASSLREDEQYF.

Only a few counts were recorded for this clone. The gene calls are TRBV28 and TRBJ2-3; 8 bases match TRBD2. V was pared by 6 bases and J by 2 bases, with 4 bases of the junction left unmatched. Germline lookup yields CDR1 MDHEN and CDR2 SYDVKM. The CDR3 sequence is 14 residues long. The CDR3 loop is CASRERGHTDTQYF. The CDR3 region has the DNA TGTGCCAGCAGGGAGCGGGGGCACACAGATACGCAGTATTTT.

The rearrangement links TRBV7-9 to TRBJ2-1; D remains ambiguous. The CDR3 runs to 14 residues. V dropped 8 bases and J dropped 0 bases, with 11 bases sitting between them. Germline-derived CDR1 and CDR2 are SEHNR and FQNEAQ (reference sequence). CDR3 bases: TGTGCCAGCTACGGTGGTAACTCCTACAATGAGCAGTTCTTC. This sequence encodes CASYGGNSYNEQFF.

The V gene is TRBV6-1, the J gene TRBJ2-1; 13 bases are shared with TRBD2. This CDR3 is 15 amino acids long. V gave up 5 bases and J gave up 9 bases; unmatched junction bases: 7. The germline V gene has CDR1 MNHNS and CDR2 SASEGT. CDR3 sequence: CASSPGLAGYGEQFF. The CDR3 DNA reads as TGTGCCAGCAGTCCGGGACTAGCGGGATACGGTGAGCAGTTCTTC.